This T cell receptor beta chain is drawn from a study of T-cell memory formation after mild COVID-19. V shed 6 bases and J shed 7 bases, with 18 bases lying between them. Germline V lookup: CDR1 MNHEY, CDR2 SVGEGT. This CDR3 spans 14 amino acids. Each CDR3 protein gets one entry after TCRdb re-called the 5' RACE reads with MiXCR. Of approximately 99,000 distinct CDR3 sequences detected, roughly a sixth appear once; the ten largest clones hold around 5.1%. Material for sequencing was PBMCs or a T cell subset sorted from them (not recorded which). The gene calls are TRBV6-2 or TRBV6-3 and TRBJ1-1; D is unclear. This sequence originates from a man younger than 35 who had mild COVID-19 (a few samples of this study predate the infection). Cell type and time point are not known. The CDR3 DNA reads TGTGCCAGCAGCCATGCCTTGTTCAGAGGTGAAGCTTTCTTT. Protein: CASSHALFRGEAFF.